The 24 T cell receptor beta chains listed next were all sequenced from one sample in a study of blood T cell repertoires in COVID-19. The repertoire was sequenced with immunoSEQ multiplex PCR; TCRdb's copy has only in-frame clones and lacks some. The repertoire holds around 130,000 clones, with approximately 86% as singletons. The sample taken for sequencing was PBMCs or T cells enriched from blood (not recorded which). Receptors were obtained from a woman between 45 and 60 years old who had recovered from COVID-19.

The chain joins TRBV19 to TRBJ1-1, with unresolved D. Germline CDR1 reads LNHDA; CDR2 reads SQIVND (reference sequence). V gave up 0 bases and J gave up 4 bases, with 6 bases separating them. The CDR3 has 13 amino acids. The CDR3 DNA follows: TGTGCCAGTAGTATAGACGAGGCCACTGAAGCTTTCTTT. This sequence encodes CASSIDEATEAFF. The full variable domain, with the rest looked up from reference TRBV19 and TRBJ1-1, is DGGITQSPKYLFRKEGQNVTLSCEQNLNHDAMYWYRQDPGQGLRLIYYSQIVNDFQKGDIAEGYSVSREKKESFPLTVTSAQKNPTAFYLCASSIDEATEAFFGQGTRLTVV.

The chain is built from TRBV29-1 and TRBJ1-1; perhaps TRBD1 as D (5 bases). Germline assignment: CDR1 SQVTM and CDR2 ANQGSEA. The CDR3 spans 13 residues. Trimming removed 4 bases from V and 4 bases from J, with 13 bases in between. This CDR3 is CSVVRGVSTEAFF. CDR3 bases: TGCAGCGTTGTCCGGGGGGTGAGCACTGAAGCTTTCTTT.

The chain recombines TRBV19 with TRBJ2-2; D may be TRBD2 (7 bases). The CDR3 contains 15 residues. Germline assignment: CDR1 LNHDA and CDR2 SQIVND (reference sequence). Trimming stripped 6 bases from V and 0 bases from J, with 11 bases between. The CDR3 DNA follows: TGTGCCAGTAGCGGGGGGCTATCGAACACCGGGGAGCTGTTTTTT. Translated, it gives CASSGGLSNTGELFF.

The CDR3 protein is CASRRMTGTGYEQFF. In DNA form, the CDR3 reads TGTGCCAGCAGACGGATGACCGGGACAGGGTATGAGCAGTTCTTC. The chain recombines TRBV11-3 with TRBJ2-1; TRBD1 agrees at 9 bases. This CDR3 comprises 15 residues. V gave up 6 bases and J gave up 8 bases; unmatched junction bases: 11. In germline, CDR1 is SGHNT, CDR2 YENEEA.

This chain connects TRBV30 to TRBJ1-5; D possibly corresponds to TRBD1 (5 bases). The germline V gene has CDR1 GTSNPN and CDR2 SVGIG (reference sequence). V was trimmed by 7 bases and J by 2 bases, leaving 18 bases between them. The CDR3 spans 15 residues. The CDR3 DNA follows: TGTGCCTTTTCTCCGGGACTTATAGGCAATCAGCCCCAGCATTTT. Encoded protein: CAFSPGLIGNQPQHF.

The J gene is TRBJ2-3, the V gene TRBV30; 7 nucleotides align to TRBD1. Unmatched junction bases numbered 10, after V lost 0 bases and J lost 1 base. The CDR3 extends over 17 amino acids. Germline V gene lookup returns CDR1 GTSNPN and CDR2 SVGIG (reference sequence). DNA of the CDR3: TGTGCCTGGAGTGTGGGAAGGGGGCGTTTGGGCACAGATACGCAGTATTTT. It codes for CAWSVGRGRLGTDTQYF.

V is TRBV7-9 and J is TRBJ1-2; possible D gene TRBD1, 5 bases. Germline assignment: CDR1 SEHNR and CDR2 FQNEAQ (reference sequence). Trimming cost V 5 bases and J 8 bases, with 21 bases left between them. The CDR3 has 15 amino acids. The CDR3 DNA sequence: TGTGCCAGCAGCGGGCAGGGCTCTATAGTTCCGGGCTACACCTTC. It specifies CASSGQGSIVPGYTF.

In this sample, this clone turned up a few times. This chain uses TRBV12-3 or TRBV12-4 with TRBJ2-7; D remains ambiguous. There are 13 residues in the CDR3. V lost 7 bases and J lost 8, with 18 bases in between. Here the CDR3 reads CASIAPGAEKQYF. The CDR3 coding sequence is TGTGCCAGCATTGCCCCTGGAGCCGAAAAGCAGTACTTC.

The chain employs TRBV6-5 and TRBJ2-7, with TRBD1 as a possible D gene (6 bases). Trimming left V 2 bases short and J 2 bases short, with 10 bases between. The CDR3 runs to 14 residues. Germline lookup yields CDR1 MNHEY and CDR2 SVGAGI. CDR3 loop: CASSYRDKTYEQYF. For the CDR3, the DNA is TGTGCCAGCAGTTACCGGGACAAAACCTACGAGCAGTACTTC.

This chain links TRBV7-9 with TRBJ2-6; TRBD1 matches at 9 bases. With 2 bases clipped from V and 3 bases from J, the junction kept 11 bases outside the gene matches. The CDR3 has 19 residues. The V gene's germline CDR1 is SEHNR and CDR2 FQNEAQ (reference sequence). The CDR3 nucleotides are TGTGCCAGCAGCTTACGGGGACAGGGCAACCTTGGTGGGGCCAACGTCCTGACTTTC. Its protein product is CASSLRGQGNLGGANVLTF.

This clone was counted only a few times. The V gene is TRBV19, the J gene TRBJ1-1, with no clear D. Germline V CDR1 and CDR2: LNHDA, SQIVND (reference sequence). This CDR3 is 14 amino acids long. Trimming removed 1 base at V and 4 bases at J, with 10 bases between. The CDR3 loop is CASSIGSWATEAFF. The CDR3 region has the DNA TGTGCCAGTAGTATAGGCTCATGGGCCACTGAAGCTTTCTTT.

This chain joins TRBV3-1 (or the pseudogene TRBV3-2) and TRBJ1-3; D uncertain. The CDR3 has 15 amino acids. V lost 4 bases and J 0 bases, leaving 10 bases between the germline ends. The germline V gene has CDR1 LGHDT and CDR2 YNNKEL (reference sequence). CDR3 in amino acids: CASSPLKSSGNTIYF. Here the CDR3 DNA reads TGTGCCAGCAGCCCACTGAAGAGCTCTGGAAACACCATATATTTT.

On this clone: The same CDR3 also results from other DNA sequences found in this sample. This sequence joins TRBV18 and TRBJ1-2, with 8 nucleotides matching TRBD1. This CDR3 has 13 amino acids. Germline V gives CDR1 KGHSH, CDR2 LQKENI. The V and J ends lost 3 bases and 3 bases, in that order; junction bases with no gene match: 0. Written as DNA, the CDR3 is TGTGCCAGCTCACCGGACAGGGACTATGGCTACACCTTC. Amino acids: CASSPDRDYGYTF.

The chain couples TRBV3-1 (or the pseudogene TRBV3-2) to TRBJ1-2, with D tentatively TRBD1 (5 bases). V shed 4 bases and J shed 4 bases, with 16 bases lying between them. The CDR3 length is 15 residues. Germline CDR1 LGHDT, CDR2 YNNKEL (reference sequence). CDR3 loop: CASSPSEQELYGYTF. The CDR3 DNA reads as TGTGCCAGCAGCCCCTCGGAACAGGAGCTCTATGGCTACACCTTC.

The CDR3 DNA reads as TGTGCCAGCACCCCAGGGTGGACTAGCGACAATGAGCAGTTCTTC. Translated, it gives CASTPGWTSDNEQFF. The chain links TRBV11-1 to TRBJ2-1; TRBD2 agrees at 9 bases. The CDR3 runs 15 residues. The trim removed 7 bases at V and 5 bases at J, leaving 9 bases unmatched. Per the germline V gene, CDR1 is SGHAT and CDR2 is FQDESV (reference sequence).

CDR3 region: CASRFGQGTSGANVLTF. The CDR3 bases are TGTGCCAGCAGGTTTGGACAGGGCACCTCTGGGGCCAACGTCCTGACTTTC. The V gene is TRBV9, the J gene TRBJ2-6, with 8 bases matching TRBD1. This CDR3 comprises 17 residues. With V trimmed by 5 bases and J by 0 bases, 7 bases remained unmatched. CDR1 and CDR2 (germline): SGDLS, YYNGEE.

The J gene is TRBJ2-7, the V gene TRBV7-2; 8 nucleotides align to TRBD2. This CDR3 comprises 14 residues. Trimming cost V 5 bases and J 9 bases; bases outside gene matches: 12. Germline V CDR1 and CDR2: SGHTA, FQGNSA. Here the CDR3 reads CASSPSIGGVGQYF. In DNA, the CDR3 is TGTGCCAGCAGCCCATCCATCGGGGGGGTAGGGCAGTACTTC.

The DNA of the CDR3 is TGTGCCAGCAGCCACCCGGGGGGGCGGACCCAGTACTTC. Translating it yields CASSHPGGRTQYF. The chain employs TRBV7-2 and TRBJ2-5; 8 nucleotides line up with TRBD2. V lost 5 bases and J lost 7; bases outside the gene matches: 6. The CDR3 extends over 13 amino acids. In germline, CDR1 is SGHTA, CDR2 FQGNSA.

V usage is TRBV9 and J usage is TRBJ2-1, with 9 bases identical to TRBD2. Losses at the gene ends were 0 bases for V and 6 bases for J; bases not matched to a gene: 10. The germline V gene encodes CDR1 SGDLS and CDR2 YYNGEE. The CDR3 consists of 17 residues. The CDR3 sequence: CASSVDSSLAGFNEQFF. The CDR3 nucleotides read TGTGCCAGCAGCGTAGATTCGAGTCTAGCGGGGTTCAATGAGCAGTTCTTC.

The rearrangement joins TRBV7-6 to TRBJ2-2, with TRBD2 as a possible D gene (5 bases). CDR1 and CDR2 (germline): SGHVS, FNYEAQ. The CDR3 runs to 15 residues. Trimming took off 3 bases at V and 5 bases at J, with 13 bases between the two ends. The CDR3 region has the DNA TGTGCCAGCAGCTTCCCCCCTCGGGGTACCGGGGAGCTGTTTTTT. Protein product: CASSFPPRGTGELFF.

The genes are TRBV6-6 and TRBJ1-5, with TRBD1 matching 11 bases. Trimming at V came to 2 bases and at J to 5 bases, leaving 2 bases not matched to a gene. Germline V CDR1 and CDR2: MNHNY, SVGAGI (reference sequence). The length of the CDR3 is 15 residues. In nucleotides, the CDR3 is TGTGCCAGCAGTTACGGACAGGGGGCGCATCAGCCCCAGCATTTT. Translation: CASSYGQGAHQPQHF.

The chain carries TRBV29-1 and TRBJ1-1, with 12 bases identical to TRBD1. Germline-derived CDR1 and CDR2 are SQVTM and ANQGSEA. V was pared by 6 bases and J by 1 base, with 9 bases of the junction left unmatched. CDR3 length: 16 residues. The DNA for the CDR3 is TGCAGCGTCACCGGGACAGGGGGCTTTGGGAACACTGAAGCTTTCTTT. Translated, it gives CSVTGTGGFGNTEAFF.

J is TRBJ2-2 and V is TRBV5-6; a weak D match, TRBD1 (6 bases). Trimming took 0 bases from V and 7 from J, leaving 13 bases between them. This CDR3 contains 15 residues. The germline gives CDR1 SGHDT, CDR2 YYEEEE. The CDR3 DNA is TGTGCCAGCAGCTTGGGTCAGGGGTTACGCGGGGAGCTGTTTTTT. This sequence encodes CASSLGQGLRGELFF.

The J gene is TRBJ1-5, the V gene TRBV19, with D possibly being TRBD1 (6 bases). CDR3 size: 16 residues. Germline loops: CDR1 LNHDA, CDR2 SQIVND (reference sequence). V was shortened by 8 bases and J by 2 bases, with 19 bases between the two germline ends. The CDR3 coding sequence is TGTGCCAGTGACGGGACACCCGGAGCGGGCAATCAGCCCCAGCATTTT. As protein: CASDGTPGAGNQPQHF.